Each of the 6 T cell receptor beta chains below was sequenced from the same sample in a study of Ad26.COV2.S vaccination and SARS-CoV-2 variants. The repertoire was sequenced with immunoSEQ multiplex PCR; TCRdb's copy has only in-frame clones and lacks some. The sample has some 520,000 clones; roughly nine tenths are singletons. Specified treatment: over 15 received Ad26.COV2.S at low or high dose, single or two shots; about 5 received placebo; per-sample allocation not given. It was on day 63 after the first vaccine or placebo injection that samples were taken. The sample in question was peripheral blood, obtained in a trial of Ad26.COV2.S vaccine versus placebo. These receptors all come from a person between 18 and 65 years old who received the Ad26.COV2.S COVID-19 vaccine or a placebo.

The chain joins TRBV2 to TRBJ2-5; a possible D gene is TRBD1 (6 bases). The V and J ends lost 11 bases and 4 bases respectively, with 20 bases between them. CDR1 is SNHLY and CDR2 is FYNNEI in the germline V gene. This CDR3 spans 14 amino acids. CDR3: CALRGRGWGETQYF. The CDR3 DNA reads TGTGCCCTCAGGGGCAGGGGCTGGGGAGAGACCCAGTACTTC.

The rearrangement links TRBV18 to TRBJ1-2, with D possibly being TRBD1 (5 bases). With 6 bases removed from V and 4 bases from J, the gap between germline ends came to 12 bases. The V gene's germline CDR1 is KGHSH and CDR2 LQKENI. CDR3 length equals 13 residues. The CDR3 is CASSQGATYGYTF. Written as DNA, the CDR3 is TGTGCCAGCTCCCAGGGCGCCACCTATGGCTACACCTTC. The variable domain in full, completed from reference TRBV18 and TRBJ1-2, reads NAGVMQNPRHLVRRRGQEARLRCSPMKGHSHVYWYRQLPEEGLKFMVYLQKENIIDESGMPKERFSAEFPKEGPSILRIQQVVRGDSAAYFCASSQGATYGYTFGSGTRLTVV.

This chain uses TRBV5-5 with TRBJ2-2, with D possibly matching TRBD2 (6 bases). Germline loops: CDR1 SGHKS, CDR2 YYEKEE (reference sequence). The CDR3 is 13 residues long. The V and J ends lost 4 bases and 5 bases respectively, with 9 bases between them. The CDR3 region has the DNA TGTGCCAGCAGCCCCCGGGGGACCGGGGAGCTGTTTTTT. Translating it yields CASSPRGTGELFF.

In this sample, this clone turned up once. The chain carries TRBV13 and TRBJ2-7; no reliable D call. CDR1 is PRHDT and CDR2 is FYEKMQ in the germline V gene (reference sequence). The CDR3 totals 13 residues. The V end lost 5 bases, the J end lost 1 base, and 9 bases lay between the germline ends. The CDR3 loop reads CASSVGRSYEQYF. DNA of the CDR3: TGTGCCAGCAGCGTGGGCCGATCCTACGAGCAGTACTTC.

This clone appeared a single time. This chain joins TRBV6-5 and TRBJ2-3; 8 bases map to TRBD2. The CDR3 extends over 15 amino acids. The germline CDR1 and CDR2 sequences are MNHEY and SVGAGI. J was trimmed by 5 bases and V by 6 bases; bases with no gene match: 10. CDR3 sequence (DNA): TGTGCCAGCAGACAACTAGCGGCGGGCGGAGATACGCAGTATTTT. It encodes CASRQLAAGGDTQYF.

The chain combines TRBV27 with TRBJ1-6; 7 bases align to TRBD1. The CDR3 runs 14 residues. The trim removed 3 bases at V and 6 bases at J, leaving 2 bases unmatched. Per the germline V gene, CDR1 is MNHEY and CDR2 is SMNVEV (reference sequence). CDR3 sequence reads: CASSLDRINSPLHF. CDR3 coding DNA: TGTGCCAGCAGTTTGGACAGGATTAATTCACCCCTCCACTTT.